The clone carrying this T cell receptor beta chain was seen at least ten times. The target antigen is unknown. This sample's time point: newly diagnosed GD, antithyroid drugs for less than 3 months. Extracted RNA from PBMCs served as the source of the TCR library. The data were obtained in a study of regulatory T cells in long-lasting Graves disease. The germline V gene encodes CDR1 LNHDA and CDR2 SQIVND (reference sequence). The CDR3 has 15 residues. V dropped 0 bases and J dropped 3 bases, with 11 bases sitting between them. Arm-PCR with iRepertoire HTBI primers amplified the CDR3 regions for these TCR beta libraries. MiXCR, applied by TCRdb to the multiplex PCR reads, yields one record per CDR3 protein. The sample consists of 550,000 or so distinct CDR3 sequences, 12% of them appearing once. Notes on the study in general: Researchers examined only peripheral blood and not thyroid tissue.

The same sample was also studied in work on T cells in Graves' hyperthyroidism and ophthalmopathy.

The sequence was obtained from a woman aged 30 to 39 with Graves disease. The specimen comprised peripheral blood mononuclear cells (PBMCs), sampled at new diagnosis, from a patient treated with antithyroid drugs. The chain couples TRBV19 to TRBJ1-1; D is unresolved. CDR3 protein: CASSIEAIGDTEAFF. In nucleotides, the CDR3 is TGTGCCAGTAGTATAGAGGCCATCGGGGACACTGAAGCTTTCTTT.